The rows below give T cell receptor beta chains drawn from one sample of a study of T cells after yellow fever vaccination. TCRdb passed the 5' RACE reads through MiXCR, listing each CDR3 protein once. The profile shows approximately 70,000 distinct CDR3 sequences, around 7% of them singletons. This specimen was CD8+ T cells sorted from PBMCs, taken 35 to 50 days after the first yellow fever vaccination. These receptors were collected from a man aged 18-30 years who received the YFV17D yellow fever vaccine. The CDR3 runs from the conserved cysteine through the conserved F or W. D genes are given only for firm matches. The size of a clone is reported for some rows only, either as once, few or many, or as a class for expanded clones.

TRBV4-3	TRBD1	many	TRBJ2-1	TGCGCCAGCAGCCAGGCAGACAGGGGGCTTGACTACAATGAGCAGTTCTTC	CASSQADRGLDYNEQFF
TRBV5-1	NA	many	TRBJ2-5	TGCGCCAGCAGCTTGCCAAACCAAGAGACCCAGTACTTC	CASSLPNQETQYF
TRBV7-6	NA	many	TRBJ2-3	TGTGCCAGCAGCTCGCGGCAGGGGAAGACAGATACGCAGTATTTT	CASSSRQGKTDTQYF
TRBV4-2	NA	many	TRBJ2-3	TGTGCCAGCAGCCAAGGGGCTAGAGTTGGCACAGATACGCAGTATTTT	CASSQGARVGTDTQYF
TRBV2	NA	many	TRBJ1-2	TGTGCCAGCAGCCCCCCAGGGGCAGGCGGCTACACCTTC	CASSPPGAGGYTF
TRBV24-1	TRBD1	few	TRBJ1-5	TGTGCCACCAGTGACCCACCGGACAGGGAAAATCAGCCCCAGCATTTT	CATSDPPDRENQPQHF
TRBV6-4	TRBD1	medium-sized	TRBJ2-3	TGTGCCAGCAGTGGGACAGGGGGCACAGATACGCAGTATTTT	CASSGTGGTDTQYF
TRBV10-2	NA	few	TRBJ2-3	TGCGCCAGCAGTGAGTTAGAGGCTGTCGTAGGTGCAGATACGCAGTATTTT	CASSELEAVVGADTQYF
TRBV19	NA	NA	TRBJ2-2	TGTGCCAGTAATTCCGGGATTACCGGGGAGCTGTTTTTT	CASNSGITGELFF
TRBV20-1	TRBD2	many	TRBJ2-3	TGCAGTGCTAGAGTTAGCGGGGGATTAGTAGATACGCAGTATTTT	CSARVSGGLVDTQYF
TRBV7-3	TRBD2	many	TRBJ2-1	TGTGCCAGCAGCTTAACCCCTTCCACTAGCGGGGGCCTTTCCTACAATGAGCAGTTCTTC	CASSLTPSTSGGLSYNEQFF
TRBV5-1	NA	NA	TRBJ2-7	TGCGCCAGCAGCTTGGGAACAGTCGAGCAGTACTTC	CASSLGTVEQYF
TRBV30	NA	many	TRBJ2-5	TGTGCCTGGAGTTTACAGGGAGAAGAGACCCAGTACTTC	CAWSLQGEETQYF
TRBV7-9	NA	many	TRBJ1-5	TGTGCCAGCAGCTCGAGGACAGGCAATCAGCCCCAGCATTTT	CASSSRTGNQPQHF
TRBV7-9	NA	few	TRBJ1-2	TGTGCCAGCGGCGCGCACAGCTATGGCTACACCTTC	CASGAHSYGYTF
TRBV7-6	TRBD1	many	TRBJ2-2	TGTGCCAGCAGCTACTCAGGGACAGGAGGGACCGGGGAGCTGTTTTTT	CASSYSGTGGTGELFF
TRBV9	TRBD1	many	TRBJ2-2	TGTGCCAGCAGCGTCGGCGGACAGGGGGCCGGGGAGCTGTTTTTT	CASSVGGQGAGELFF
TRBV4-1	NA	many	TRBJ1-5	TGCGCCAGCAGCCAAGGCCAGGAAGATGGACCCCAGCATTTT	CASSQGQEDGPQHF
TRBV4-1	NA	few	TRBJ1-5	TGCGCCAGCAGCCAAGGGCAGGGGACGGGTCAGCCCCAGCATTTT	CASSQGQGTGQPQHF
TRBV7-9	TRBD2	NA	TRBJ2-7	TGTGCCAGCAGCCCTGAAAGCGGGGGGGCTCTCTACGAGCAGTACTTC	CASSPESGGALYEQYF
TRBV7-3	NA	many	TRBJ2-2	TGTGCCAGCAGCTTAAGTCGGGTTGAGGACACCGGGGAGCTGTTTTTT	CASSLSRVEDTGELFF
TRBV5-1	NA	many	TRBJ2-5	TGCGCCAGCAGAGAACTCGACAGGGGAGGGGAGACCCAGTACTTC	CASRELDRGGETQYF
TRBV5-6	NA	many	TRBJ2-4	TGTGCCAGCAGGTTGGAATTGGGAGCCAAAAACATTCAGTACTTC	CASRLELGAKNIQYF
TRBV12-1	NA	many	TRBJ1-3	TGTGCCAGCAGCTTAATACATTTT	CASSLIHF
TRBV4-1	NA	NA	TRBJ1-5	TGCGCCAGCAGCTTAAGGGACGCCGGCAATCAGCCCCAGCATTTT	CASSLRDAGNQPQHF
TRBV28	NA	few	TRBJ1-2	TGTGCCAGCAGTCCCCCCGGGCAACCCTATGGCTACACCTTC	CASSPPGQPYGYTF
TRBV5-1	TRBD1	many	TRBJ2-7	TGCGCCAGCAGCCTGACAGGGTACTACGAGCAGTACTTC	CASSLTGYYEQYF
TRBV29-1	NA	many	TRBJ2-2	TGCAGCGCTACCTCCGGGACGCGGTCTAACACCGGGGAGCTGTTTTTT	CSATSGTRSNTGELFF
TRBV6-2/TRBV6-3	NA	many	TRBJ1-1	TGTGCCATCGGAAATCTGGGGTTCACTGAAGCTTTCTTT	CAIGNLGFTEAFF
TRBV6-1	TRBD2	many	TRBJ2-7	TGTGCCAGCAGCCCAATAGCGGGGGAGCCCTACGAGCAGTACTTC	CASSPIAGEPYEQYF
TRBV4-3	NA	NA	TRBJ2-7	TGCGCCAGCAGCCAAGATCTAGGACTCTCCTACGAGCAGTACTTC	CASSQDLGLSYEQYF
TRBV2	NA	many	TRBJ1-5	TGTGCCAGCAGTCCCCCCGACGGTCATCAGCCCCAGCATTTT	CASSPPDGHQPQHF